This paragraph covers one T cell receptor beta chain sequence. The target antigen is unknown. This record comes from a study of Ad26.COV2.S vaccination and SARS-CoV-2 variants. Study findings and constraints: There was reportedly substantial breadth in spike-specific CD8+ and CD4+ T cell responses after vaccination.

The ends were cut back, 2 bases at V and 1 base at J, with 11 bases in the middle. Germline values: CDR1 SGHAT, CDR2 FQNNGV. The CDR3 sequence is 15 residues long. The sample's treatment: approximately 18 received Ad26.COV2.S at low or high dose, single or two shots; 5 received placebo; per-sample allocation not given. Each sample was drawn 63 days after the first injection (of vaccine or placebo). Sequenced by immunoSEQ multiplex PCR; TCRdb stores in-frame clones only, minus some. The profile covers about 480,000 clones, with roughly nine tenths appearing a single time and around 13% taken by the ten largest.

The source is a person aged 18-60 years who received the Ad26.COV2.S COVID-19 vaccine or a placebo. The material was peripheral blood, obtained in a trial of Ad26.COV2.S vaccine versus placebo. The gene calls are TRBV11-2 and TRBJ1-1, with D possibly TRBD1 on 5 matching bases. In DNA form, the CDR3 reads TGTGCCAGCAGCTTACATAGCAGGGCGAACACTGAAGCTTTCTTT. Translated: CASSLHSRANTEAFF. The variable domain in full, with the rest retrieved from reference TRBV11-2 and TRBJ1-1, is EAGVAQSPRYKIIEKRQSVAFWCNPISGHATLYWYQQILGQGPKLLIQFQNNGVVDDSQLPKDRFSAERLKGVDSTLKIQPAKLEDSAVYLCASSLHSRANTEAFFGQGTRLTVV.